What follows are 18 T cell receptor beta chains derived from one specimen sequenced in a study of T-cell memory formation after mild COVID-19. TCRdb itself ran the 5' RACE reads through MiXCR, one entry per CDR3 protein. The sample yields around 310,000 distinct CDR3 sequences, approximately 14% seen once. Specimen: PBMCs or a T cell subset sorted from them (not recorded which). The receptors were sampled from a man aged 18 to 35 who had mild COVID-19 (a few samples of this study predate the infection). Cell type and time point are not known.

This clonotype was detected a few times. V usage is TRBV5-6 and J usage is TRBJ2-6; D is perhaps TRBD1 (6 bases). Germline V gene lookup returns CDR1 SGHDT and CDR2 YYEEEE. The V and J ends lost 0 bases and 0 bases respectively, with 16 bases between them. This CDR3 has 19 amino acids. DNA for the CDR3: TGTGCCAGCAGCTTGGGCATACAGGGAGCGAGCTCTGGGGCCAACGTCCTGACTTTC. Amino acid sequence: CASSLGIQGASSGANVLTF.

The V call is TRBV7-3, the J call TRBJ2-4; TRBD2 is a possible D gene (6 bases). Trimming cost V 5 bases and J 8 bases, with 13 bases left between them. The CDR3 has 13 residues. Germline lookup yields CDR1 SGHTA and CDR2 FQGTGA. CDR3 loop: CASSPGTGDIQYF. In DNA form, the CDR3 reads TGTGCCAGCAGCCCCGGCACGGGAGACATTCAGTACTTC.

The sample holds many counts of this clonotype. The CDR3 DNA sequence: TGTGCCAGCAGAGCCGGACAGTTCTATGGCTACACCTTC. Translation gives CASRAGQFYGYTF. V is TRBV6-5 and J is TRBJ1-2; D might be TRBD1 (6 bases). Deletions cut 6 bases from V and 4 bases from J, with 12 bases between. The CDR3 has 13 residues. CDR1 and CDR2 from the germline V gene are MNHEY and SVGAGI.

This clonotype has only a few counts. The J gene is TRBJ1-1, the V gene TRBV10-3; 7 bases fit TRBD1. Unmatched junction bases numbered 10, after V lost 4 bases and J lost 5 bases. Germline CDR1 reads ENHRY; CDR2 reads SYGVKD. The CDR3 is 15 residues long. The CDR3 sequence: CAISGTDRARTEAFF. The DNA for the CDR3 is TGTGCCATCAGTGGAACAGACAGGGCGCGGACTGAAGCTTTCTTT.

This clonotype was detected only a few times. The chain joins TRBV5-5 to TRBJ2-1; 9 bases map to TRBD2. V was pared by 5 bases and J by 14 bases, with 2 bases of the junction left unmatched. This CDR3 spans 10 amino acids. Germline lookup yields CDR1 SGHKS and CDR2 YYEKEE (reference sequence). CDR3 nucleotides: TGTGCCAGCAGACTAGCGGGCGAGTTCTTC. Amino acids: CASRLAGEFF.

This clonotype came up a few times. The CDR3 nucleotides are TGTGCCAGCAGCCAAGATAAGAGCTCCTATAATTCACCCCTCCACTTT. This translates into CASSQDKSSYNSPLHF. V is TRBV3-1 and J is TRBJ1-6; D gene uncertain. There are 16 residues in the CDR3. CDR1 and CDR2 from the germline V gene are LGHDT and YNNKEL (reference sequence). Trimming took off 0 bases at V and 0 bases at J, with 6 bases between the two ends.

CDR3 DNA sequence: TGTGCCAGCAGCCCATCCCCCGACCCTTTGGGTGAGCAGTTCTTC. Amino acid sequence: CASSPSPDPLGEQFF. The gene calls are TRBV7-9 and TRBJ2-1; D ambiguous. Deletions cut 5 bases from V and 9 bases from J, with 20 bases between. The CDR3 spans 15 residues. Looked up from germline, CDR1 is SEHNR and CDR2 is FQNEAQ (reference sequence).

The genes are TRBV20-1 and TRBJ2-1, with TRBD1 identical over 7 bases. Germline V gene sequence: CDR1 DFQATT, CDR2 SNEGSKA (reference sequence). The CDR3 totals 14 residues. Unmatched junction bases numbered 6, after V lost 3 bases and J lost 4 bases. The CDR3 sequence: CSASQPGQYNEQFF. CDR3 DNA: TGCAGTGCTAGCCAGCCGGGACAGTACAATGAGCAGTTCTTC.

This clonotype was observed many times. The chain employs TRBV5-1 and TRBJ1-2; possibly TRBD1 for D (5 bases). Germline CDR1 SGHRS, CDR2 YFSETQ. Between the trimmed V and J ends, which lost 4 bases and 2 bases, there was a span of 15 bases. The CDR3 extends over 15 amino acids. The CDR3 DNA is TGCGCCAGCAGCGCGCAGGGCCGAGGAAACTATGGCTACACCTTC. This gives the protein CASSAQGRGNYGYTF.

This clonotype has a handful of counts. V usage is TRBV12-3 or TRBV12-4 and J usage is TRBJ1-2, with 8 bases matching TRBD1. CDR3 length: 13 amino acids. After removal of 8 bases from V and 3 bases from J, the junction contained 5 bases not matched to a gene. The CDR3 protein is CASSPRGHYGYTF. The CDR3 region has the DNA TGTGCCAGCTCGCCCAGGGGGCACTATGGCTACACCTTC.

There are a few counts of this clonotype. The chain has TRBV7-9 and TRBJ2-2; D possibly matches TRBD1 or TRBD2 (6 bases each). The CDR3 extends over 11 amino acids. The V gene's germline CDR1 is SEHNR and CDR2 FQNEAQ (reference sequence). CDR3 protein: CAGGLTGELFF. Here the CDR3 DNA reads TGTGCGGGGGGCCTCACCGGGGAGCTGTTTTTT.

This chain joins TRBV2 and TRBJ2-7; tentatively, D is TRBD2 (7 bases). Per the germline V gene, CDR1 is SNHLY and CDR2 is FYNNEI. V gave up 0 bases and J gave up 4 bases, with 16 bases separating them. The CDR3 is 16 residues long. The chain's CDR3 is CASSEAGLGGLYEQYV. The CDR3 DNA reads as TGTGCCAGCAGTGAAGCGGGCCTCGGGGGGCTGTACGAGCAGTACGTC.

This chain uses TRBV10-3 with TRBJ2-2; TRBD2 is a possible D gene (5 bases). The CDR3 is made up of 11 amino acids. Germline V lookup: CDR1 ENHRY, CDR2 SYGVKD. V was trimmed by 11 bases and J by 7 bases, leaving 11 bases between them. The CDR3 sequence is CAGGLVGELFF. CDR3 DNA sequence: TGTGCCGGAGGACTGGTCGGGGAGCTGTTTTTT.

The gene calls are TRBV10-3 and TRBJ1-1; a weak D match, TRBD1 (5 bases). The CDR3 sequence is 12 residues long. Germline lookup yields CDR1 ENHRY and CDR2 SYGVKD. Trimming took off 8 bases at V and 5 bases at J, with 12 bases between the two ends. The CDR3 nucleotides read TGTGCCATCCGGAGGGGCGAGACTGAAGCTTTCTTT. As protein: CAIRRGETEAFF.

A few counts support this clonotype. The CDR3, as DNA: TGTGCCAGCAGTCCCCGACGGTTGCGGGGGGTCAACTCCTACGAGCAGTACTTC. Translation: CASSPRRLRGVNSYEQYF. The chain employs TRBV6-2 or TRBV6-3 and TRBJ2-7; the match to TRBD2 covers 8 bases. CDR1 and CDR2 from the germline V gene are MNHEY and SVGEGT. This CDR3 has 18 amino acids. Unmatched junction bases numbered 15, after V lost 5 bases and J lost 0 bases.

The genes are TRBV7-2 and TRBJ2-3; a weak D match, TRBD1 (6 bases). Germline V gives CDR1 SGHTA, CDR2 FQGNSA. The CDR3 totals 17 residues. The V gene lost 5 bases and the J gene lost 0 bases, with 18 bases spanning the gap. The CDR3, as DNA: TGTGCCAGCAGCGCCGCGAGACAGGCCCTAAGCACAGATACGCAGTATTTT. It translates to CASSAARQALSTDTQYF.

This clonotype turned up a few times. This chain connects TRBV30 to TRBJ2-5; D gene unclear. Germline V lookup: CDR1 GTSNPN, CDR2 SVGIG (reference sequence). The CDR3 runs to 14 residues. The ends were cut back, 0 bases at V and 1 base at J, with 9 bases in the middle. This CDR3 is CAWSVEAVQETQYF. Written as DNA, the CDR3 is TGTGCCTGGAGTGTCGAGGCAGTCCAAGAGACCCAGTACTTC.

This clonotype was seen a few times. The chain carries TRBV3-1 and TRBJ2-3, with D unclear. Trimming shortened V by 0 bases and J by 6 bases, and 13 bases separated the two germline ends. The length of the CDR3 is 15 residues. From germline, CDR1 is LGHDT and CDR2 YNNKEL (reference sequence). The CDR3 protein is CASSQDDRPWDTQYF. CDR3 DNA sequence: TGTGCCAGCAGCCAAGACGACCGCCCTTGGGATACGCAGTATTTT.